Following are 20 T cell receptor beta chains from one sample sequenced in a study of response to subunit inactivated influenza vaccine. A single record per CDR3 protein comes from TCRdb applying MiXCR to the RT-PCR reads. The sample includes 170,000 or so distinct CDR3 sequences, about 10% of them seen just once. This specimen consisted of CD8+ T cells sorted from PBMCs, obtained about 23 months after vaccination. The origin of the receptors is a man between 50 and 69 years old who received an inactivated influenza vaccine.

This clonotype was counted between two and nine times. The rearrangement links TRBV19 to TRBJ2-3, with a tentative D call TRBD1 (6 bases). This CDR3 contains 15 residues. Germline CDR1 reads LNHDA; CDR2 reads SQIVND (reference sequence). V was clipped by 2 bases and J by 2 bases, with 11 bases between them. CDR3 in amino acids: CASSILGQHTDTQYF. CDR3 DNA sequence: TGTGCCAGTAGTATACTGGGACAACACACAGATACGCAGTATTTT.

This clonotype occurred a few times. V is TRBV9 and J is TRBJ2-7, with D hard to call. The CDR3 runs 13 residues. Germline CDR1 SGDLS, CDR2 YYNGEE. Deletions cut 0 bases from V and 4 bases from J, with 8 bases between. Here the CDR3 reads CASSVGEHYEQYF. The DNA of the CDR3 is TGTGCCAGCAGCGTAGGAGAACATTACGAGCAGTACTTC.

This clonotype was counted only a few times. The chain is built from TRBV20-1 and TRBJ1-1; maybe TRBD1 (6 bases). V lost 6 bases and J 1 base, leaving 12 bases between the germline ends. The CDR3 runs to 13 residues. CDR1 is DFQATT and CDR2 is SNEGSKA in the germline V gene (reference sequence). In DNA, the CDR3 is TGCAGTGCCGACAGGACGGGGAACACTGAAGCTTTCTTT. Protein: CSADRTGNTEAFF.

This clonotype was recorded many times. The rearrangement joins TRBV20-1 to TRBJ1-6; D is possibly TRBD1 (5 bases). The CDR3 is 15 residues long. CDR1 is DFQATT and CDR2 is SNEGSKA in the germline V gene (reference sequence). V gave up 4 bases and J gave up 0 bases, with 10 bases separating them. CDR3 protein: CSAKGLSSYNSPLHF. The CDR3 DNA reads TGCAGTGCTAAGGGGTTAAGCTCCTATAATTCACCCCTCCACTTT.

The chain has TRBV5-4 and TRBJ2-7; 8 positions match TRBD1. After removal of 4 bases from V and 4 bases from J, the junction contained 13 bases not matched to a gene. From germline, CDR1 is SGHNT and CDR2 YYREEE (reference sequence). The CDR3 spans 16 residues. CDR3 loop: CASSPTLRTGQYEQYF. CDR3 bases: TGTGCCAGCAGCCCAACACTAAGGACAGGGCAGTACGAGCAGTACTTC.

The V and J genes are TRBV28 and TRBJ2-1; 12 bases agree with TRBD1. This CDR3 has 15 residues. From germline, CDR1 is MDHEN and CDR2 SYDVKM. The junction had 4 bases not matched to a gene; V was cut back by 4 bases and J by 6 bases. CDR3 amino acids: CASSSGQGAFNEQFF. DNA of the CDR3: TGTGCCAGCAGTTCGGGACAGGGGGCGTTCAATGAGCAGTTCTTC. The complete variable domain, with remaining parts taken from reference TRBV28 and TRBJ2-1, reads DVKVTQSSRYLVKRTGEKVFLECVQDMDHENMFWYRQDPGLGLRLIYFSYDVKMKEKGDIPEGYSVSREKKERFSLILESASTNQTSMYLCASSSGQGAFNEQFFGPGTRLTVL.

The chain joins TRBV5-6 to TRBJ2-3; D might be TRBD2 (6 bases). V was pared by 2 bases and J by 4 bases, with 23 bases between. This CDR3 is built from 18 residues. Germline CDR1 is SGHDT and CDR2 is YYEEEE. Here the CDR3 reads CASSFRPIADHAADTQYF. CDR3 nucleotides: TGTGCCAGCAGCTTTCGGCCCATAGCGGACCATGCCGCAGATACGCAGTATTTT.

A few counts support this clonotype. This chain connects TRBV24-1 to TRBJ2-1; no clear D gene. The CDR3 has 15 amino acids. Per the germline V gene, CDR1 is KGHDR and CDR2 is SFDVKD. Trimming took 6 bases from V and 6 from J, leaving 17 bases between them. The CDR3 loop is CATSSTPSPVNEQFF. In DNA form, the CDR3 reads TGTGCCACCAGTAGCACACCCTCCCCTGTCAATGAGCAGTTCTTC.

V and J are TRBV28 and TRBJ2-1; 7 positions match TRBD1. The germline V gene encodes CDR1 MDHEN and CDR2 SYDVKM. This CDR3 comprises 17 residues. V lost 5 bases to trimming and J lost 4 bases; unmatched junction nucleotides: 14. For the CDR3, the DNA is TGTGCCAGCAGTCAAAGGAGAACAGGGGTCGGGTACAATGAGCAGTTCTTC. Translation: CASSQRRTGVGYNEQFF.

This clonotype occurred many times. The chain couples TRBV11-1 to TRBJ2-7, with D unclear. The CDR3 sequence is 16 residues long. V shed 3 bases and J shed 0 bases, with 15 bases lying between them. Germline V gene sequence: CDR1 SGHAT, CDR2 FQDESV (reference sequence). CDR3 loop: CASSFSNSRGSYEQYF. DNA of the CDR3: TGTGCCAGCAGCTTCTCCAACAGTCGCGGCTCCTACGAGCAGTACTTC.

The J gene is TRBJ2-2, the V gene TRBV4-3; 8 nucleotides line up with TRBD1. CDR1 is LGHNA and CDR2 is YSLEER in the germline V gene. J lost 4 bases, V lost 6 bases, and 10 bases had no gene match. CDR3 length: 16 amino acids. The CDR3 region is CASRSDRGVFTGELFF. CDR3 nucleotide sequence: TGCGCCAGCAGATCCGACAGGGGTGTTTTCACCGGGGAGCTGTTTTTT.

The genes are TRBV4-3 and TRBJ2-7; D call uncertain. The germline V and J ends were trimmed by 0 bases and 3 bases, with 12 bases remaining between them. Germline V gene data show CDR1 as LGHNA and CDR2 as YSLEER. This CDR3 region has 15 residues. CDR3 bases: TGCGCCAGCAGCCAAGACCAGTTCGTAAGCTACGAGCAGTACTTC. Its translation is CASSQDQFVSYEQYF.

This chain links TRBV29-1 with TRBJ1-2; a possible D gene is TRBD1 (6 bases). Germline V gives CDR1 SQVTM, CDR2 ANQGSEA. The CDR3 is 14 amino acids. The germline V and J ends were trimmed by 0 bases and 4 bases, with 12 bases remaining between them. The CDR3, as DNA: TGCAGCGTTGAAGATCCGGGACATGGCTATGGCTACACCTTC. Encoded protein: CSVEDPGHGYGYTF.

A few counts support this clonotype. V is TRBV21-1 and J is TRBJ2-5; TRBD1, the table's D call, lacks a check against the DNA. TRBV21-1 represents a pseudogene. The CDR3 has 15 amino acids. The CDR3 reads CASRLTGSRVETQYF. The CDR3 DNA reads TGTGCCAGCAGGCTGACAGGGTCGAGGGTGGAGACCCAGTACTTC.

The V call is TRBV6-2 or TRBV6-3, the J call TRBJ2-1, with D perhaps matching TRBD1 (5 bases). CDR1 and CDR2 from the germline V gene are MNHEY and SVGEGT. The CDR3 covers 16 residues. The V and J ends lost 0 bases and 2 bases respectively, with 11 bases between them. The CDR3 spells CASSYSSQGPYNEQFF. CDR3 nucleotides: TGTGCCAGCAGTTACTCGAGCCAGGGTCCCTACAATGAGCAGTTCTTC.

In this sample, this clonotype turned up a few times. The rearrangement joins TRBV15 to TRBJ2-1; 9 bases map to TRBD2. Germline CDR1 and CDR2: LNHNV and YYDKDF (reference sequence). The CDR3 loop spans 17 amino acids. The V gene end was trimmed by 1 base and the J gene end by 3 bases; junction bases not matched to a gene: 7. The CDR3 region is CATSRAHSGGFYNEQFF. The CDR3 DNA follows: TGTGCCACCAGCAGAGCCCATAGCGGGGGCTTCTACAATGAGCAGTTCTTC.

The V call is TRBV6-2 or TRBV6-3, the J call TRBJ2-1; D uncertain. Per germline, CDR1 MNHEY and CDR2 SVGEGT. This CDR3 has 13 amino acids. The V end lost 6 bases, the J end lost 4 bases, and 10 bases lay between the germline ends. In nucleotides, the CDR3 is TGTGCCAGCAGATTAGGGTATTACAATGAGCAGTTCTTC. This sequence encodes CASRLGYYNEQFF.

The rearrangement uses TRBV30 and TRBJ2-3; D possibly corresponds to TRBD1 (6 bases). Trimming removed 4 bases from V and 4 bases from J, with 12 bases in between. CDR1 is GTSNPN and CDR2 is SVGIG in the germline V gene (reference sequence). The CDR3 has 13 amino acids. CDR3 sequence reads: CAWTPTGPDTQYF. CDR3 in DNA: TGTGCCTGGACACCGACAGGCCCAGATACGCAGTATTTT.

This clonotype was recorded at least ten times. CDR3 region: CSASFGTDKNIQYF. CDR3 coding DNA: TGCAGTGCTAGCTTCGGGACAGACAAAAACATTCAGTACTTC. The V gene is TRBV20-1, the J gene TRBJ2-4; 7 nucleotides align to TRBD1. Germline V CDR1 and CDR2: DFQATT, SNEGSKA (reference sequence). The J segment lost 3 bases and the V segment lost 3 bases, leaving 5 bases of the junction unmatched. The CDR3 spans 14 residues.

The chain combines TRBV20-1 with TRBJ2-3; 9 bases are shared with TRBD2. The CDR3 sequence is 15 residues long. From germline, CDR1 is DFQATT and CDR2 SNEGSKA (reference sequence). Trimming removed 0 bases from V and 0 bases from J; junction bases left unmatched: 1. In nucleotides, the CDR3 is TGCAGTGCTAGAGAACTAGCGGGTAGCACAGATACGCAGTATTTT. Its translation: CSARELAGSTDTQYF.